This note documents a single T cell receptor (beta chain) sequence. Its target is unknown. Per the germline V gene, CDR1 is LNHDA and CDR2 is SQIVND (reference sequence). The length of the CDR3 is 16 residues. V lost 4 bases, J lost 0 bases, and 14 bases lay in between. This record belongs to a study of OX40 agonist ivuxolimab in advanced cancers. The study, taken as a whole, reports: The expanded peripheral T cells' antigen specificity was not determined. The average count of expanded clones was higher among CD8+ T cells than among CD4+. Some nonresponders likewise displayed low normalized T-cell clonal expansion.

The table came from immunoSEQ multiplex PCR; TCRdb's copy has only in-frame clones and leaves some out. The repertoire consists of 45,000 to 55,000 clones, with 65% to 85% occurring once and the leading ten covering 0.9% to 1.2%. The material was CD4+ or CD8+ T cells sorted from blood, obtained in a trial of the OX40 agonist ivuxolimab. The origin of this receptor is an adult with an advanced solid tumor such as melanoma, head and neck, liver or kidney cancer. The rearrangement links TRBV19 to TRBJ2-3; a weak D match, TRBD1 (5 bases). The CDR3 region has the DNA TGTGCCAGTAGTACCGAAGACAGAGCTAGCACAGATACGCAGTATTTT. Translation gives CASSTEDRASTDTQYF.